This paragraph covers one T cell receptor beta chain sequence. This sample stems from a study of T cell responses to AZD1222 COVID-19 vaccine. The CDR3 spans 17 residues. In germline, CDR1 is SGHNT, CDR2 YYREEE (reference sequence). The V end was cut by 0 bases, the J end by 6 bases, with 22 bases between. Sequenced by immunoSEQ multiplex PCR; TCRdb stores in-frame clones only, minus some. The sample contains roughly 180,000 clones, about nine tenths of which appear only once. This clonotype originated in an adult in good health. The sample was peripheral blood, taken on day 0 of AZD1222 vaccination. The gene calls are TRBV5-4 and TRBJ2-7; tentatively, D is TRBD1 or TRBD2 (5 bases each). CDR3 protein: CASSLVGTPPKEGEQYF. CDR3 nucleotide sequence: TGTGCCAGCAGCTTGGTAGGGACCCCTCCCAAAGAGGGCGAGCAGTACTTC.